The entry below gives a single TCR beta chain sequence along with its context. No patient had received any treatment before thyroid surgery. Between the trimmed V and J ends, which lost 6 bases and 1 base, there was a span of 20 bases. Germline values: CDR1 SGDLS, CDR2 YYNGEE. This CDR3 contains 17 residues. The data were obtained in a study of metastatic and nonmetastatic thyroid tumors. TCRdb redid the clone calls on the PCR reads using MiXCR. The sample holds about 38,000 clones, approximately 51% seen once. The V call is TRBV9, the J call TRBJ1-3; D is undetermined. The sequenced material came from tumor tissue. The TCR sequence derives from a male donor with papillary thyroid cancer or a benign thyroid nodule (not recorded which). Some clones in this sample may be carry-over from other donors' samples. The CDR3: CASTVQASLTSGNTIYF. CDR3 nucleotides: TGTGCCAGCACCGTTCAAGCTAGCTTAACATCTGGAAACACCATATATTTT. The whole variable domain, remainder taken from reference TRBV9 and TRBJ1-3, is DSGVTQTPKHLITATGQRVTLRCSPRSGDLSVYWYQQSLDQGLQFLIQYYNGEERAKGNILERFSAQQFPDLHSELNLSSLELGDSALYFCASTVQASLTSGNTIYFGEGSWLTVV.